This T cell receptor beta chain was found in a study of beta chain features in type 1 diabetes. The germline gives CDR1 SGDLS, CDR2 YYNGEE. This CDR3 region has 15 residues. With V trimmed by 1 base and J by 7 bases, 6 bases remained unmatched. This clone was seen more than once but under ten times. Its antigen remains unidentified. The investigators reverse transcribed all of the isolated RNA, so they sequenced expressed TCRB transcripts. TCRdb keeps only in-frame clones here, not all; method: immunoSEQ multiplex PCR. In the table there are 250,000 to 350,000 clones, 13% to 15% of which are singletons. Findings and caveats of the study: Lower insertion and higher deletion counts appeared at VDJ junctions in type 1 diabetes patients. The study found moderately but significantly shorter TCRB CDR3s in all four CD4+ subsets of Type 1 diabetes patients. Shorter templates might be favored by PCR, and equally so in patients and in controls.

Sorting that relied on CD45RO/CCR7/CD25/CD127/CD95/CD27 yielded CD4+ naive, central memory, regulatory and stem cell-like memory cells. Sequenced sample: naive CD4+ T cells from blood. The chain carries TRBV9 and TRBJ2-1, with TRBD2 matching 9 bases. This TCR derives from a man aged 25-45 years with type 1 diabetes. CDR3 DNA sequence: TGTGCCAGCAGCGTAACGGGTCTAGCGGGGAATGAGCAGTTCTTC. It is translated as CASSVTGLAGNEQFF. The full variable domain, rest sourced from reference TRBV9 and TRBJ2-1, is DSGVTQTPKHLITATGQRVTLRCSPRSGDLSVYWYQQSLDQGLQFLIQYYNGEERAKGNILERFSAQQFPDLHSELNLSSLELGDSALYFCASSVTGLAGNEQFFGPGTRLTVL.